The sequence of this T cell receptor beta chain was determined in a study of T cell repertoires in cytomegalovirus infection. To note about this clonotype: The antigen is not known.

The CDR3 extends over 14 amino acids. Trimming took 0 bases from V and 8 from J; bases not matched to a gene: 7. CDR1 is DFQATT and CDR2 is SNEGSKA in the germline V gene (reference sequence). TCRdb reprocessed the reads via MiXCR and lists one record per CDR3 protein. Among around 900,000 distinct CDR3 sequences listed, 31% were seen once. This sequence joins TRBV20-1 and TRBJ1-2, with 9 bases identical to TRBD1. The sequencing here drew on cultured CD8+ T cells from PBMCs, taken from culture after CMV antigen stimulation. The clonotype was recovered from a human donor in good health (CMV status not recorded). Some clones in this sample may be carry-over from other donors' samples. This chain's CDR3 is CSARDPGQGLGYTF. The DNA of the CDR3 is TGCAGTGCTAGAGATCCGGGACAGGGTTTAGGCTACACCTTC.